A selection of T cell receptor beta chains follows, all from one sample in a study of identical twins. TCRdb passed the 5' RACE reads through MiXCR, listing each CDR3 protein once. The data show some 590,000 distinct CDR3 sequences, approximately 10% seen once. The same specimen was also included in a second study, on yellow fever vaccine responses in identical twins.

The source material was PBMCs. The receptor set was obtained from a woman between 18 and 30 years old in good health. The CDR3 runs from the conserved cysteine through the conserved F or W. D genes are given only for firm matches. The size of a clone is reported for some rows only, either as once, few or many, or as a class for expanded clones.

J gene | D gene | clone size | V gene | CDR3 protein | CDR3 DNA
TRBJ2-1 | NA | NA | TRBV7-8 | CASSLARSPYNEQFF | TGTGCCAGCAGCTTAGCTAGGTCCCCCTACAATGAGCAGTTCTTC
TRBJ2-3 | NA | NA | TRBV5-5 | CASSLAKQGGPDTQYF | TGTGCCAGCAGCTTGGCCAAACAGGGAGGGCCAGATACGCAGTATTTT
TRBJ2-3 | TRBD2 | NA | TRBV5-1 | CASSLKLAGGPDTQYF | TGCGCCAGCAGCCTAAAACTAGCGGGGGGGCCGGATACGCAGTATTTT
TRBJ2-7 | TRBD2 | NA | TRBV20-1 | CSAPRGGYEQYF | TGCAGTGCTCCCCGGGGGGGGTACGAGCAGTACTTC
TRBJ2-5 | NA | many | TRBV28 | CASSYRETQYF | TGTGCCAGCAGCTACCGAGAGACCCAGTACTTC
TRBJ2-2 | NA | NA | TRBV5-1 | CASSFVTGGTGELFF | TGCGCCAGCAGCTTTGTAACAGGAGGCACCGGGGAGCTGTTTTTT
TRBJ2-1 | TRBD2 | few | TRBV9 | CASSRRGGEENEQFF | TGTGCCAGCAGCCGTCGGGGGGGCGAGGAGAATGAGCAGTTCTTC
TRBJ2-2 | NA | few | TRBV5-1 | CASSPEGNPDTGELFF | TGCGCCAGCAGCCCAGAGGGGAACCCGGACACCGGGGAGCTGTTTTTT
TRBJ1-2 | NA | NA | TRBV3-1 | CASSCRDESNYGYTF | TGTGCCAGCAGCTGTCGGGACGAGTCTAACTATGGCTACACCTTC
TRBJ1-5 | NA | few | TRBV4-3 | CASSQAHSLGSNQPQHF | TGCGCCAGCAGCCAAGCGCACAGCCTTGGTAGCAATCAGCCCCAGCATTTT
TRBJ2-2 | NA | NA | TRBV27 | CASTPLQGWSNTGELFF | TGTGCCAGCACCCCCCTACAGGGTTGGTCGAACACCGGGGAGCTGTTTTTT
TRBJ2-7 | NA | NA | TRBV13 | CASSLGSGLLHAYEQYF | TGTGCCAGCAGCTTAGGTTCAGGGCTTTTACACGCCTACGAGCAGTACTTC
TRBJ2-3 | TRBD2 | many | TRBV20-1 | CSASGGAGTDTQYF | TGCAGTGCTAGCGGGGGGGCGGGGACAGATACGCAGTATTTT
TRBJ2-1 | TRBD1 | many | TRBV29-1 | CSVAGTGFGNEQFF | TGCAGCGTAGCCGGGACAGGGTTTGGAAATGAGCAGTTCTTC
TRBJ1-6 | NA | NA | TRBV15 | CATSRDRTDNSPLHF | TGTGCCACCAGCAGAGATCGGACGGATAATTCACCCCTCCACTTT
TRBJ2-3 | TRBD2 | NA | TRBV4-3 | CASYGLATDTQYF | TGCGCCAGTTACGGACTAGCCACAGATACGCAGTATTTT
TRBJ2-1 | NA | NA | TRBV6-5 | CASRIGDEQFF | TGTGCCAGCAGAATAGGGGATGAGCAGTTCTTC
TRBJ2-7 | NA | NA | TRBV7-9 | CASSFWTDTYEQYF | TGTGCCAGCAGCTTTTGGACGGACACCTACGAGCAGTACTTC
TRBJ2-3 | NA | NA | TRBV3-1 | CASTDGQHTDTQYF | TGTGCCAGCACGGACGGACAGCACACAGATACGCAGTATTTT
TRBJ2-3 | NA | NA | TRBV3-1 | CTSSFLLQGLMEPDTQYF | TGTACCAGCAGTTTTCTATTGCAAGGGCTAATGGAGCCAGATACGCAGTATTTT
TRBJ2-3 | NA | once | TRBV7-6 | CASSLAGGIDTQYF | TGTGCCAGCAGCTTAGCGGGTGGCATAGATACGCAGTATTTT
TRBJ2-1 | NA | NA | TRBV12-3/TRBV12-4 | CASSFRVAYNEQFF | TGTGCCAGCAGTTTCAGGGTTGCCTACAATGAGCAGTTCTTC
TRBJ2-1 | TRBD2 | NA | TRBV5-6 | CASSHDLLAGGTYNEQFF | TGTGCCAGCAGCCACGACTTGCTAGCGGGAGGCACCTACAATGAGCAGTTCTTC